This TCR beta chain was observed in a study of cytomegalovirus exposure and HLA in healthy donors (dated by TCRdb to between 2016 and 2019). Turning to the overall study: According to an earlier analysis of 587 of the donors, roughly 180 million T cells yielded over 90 million unique TCR beta sequences and 276 Gb of sequence data. An early release that covered about 600 HLA-typed donors contained about 300 gigabases of sequencing data and about 84 million unique TCR sequences. The genetic ancestry cluster associated with self-reported Caucasian donors included over 80% of the 398 genotyped donors. The study was designed to test whether signatures of past pathogen exposure could be identified by cataloging public T cell receptors. Using immunosequencing, the study profiled T cell repertoires from around 670 subjects and related those repertoires to cytomegalovirus serostatus. In addition to the first cohort of hundreds of subjects, a separate validation cohort of 120 different subjects was used. High-throughput TCR immunosequencing, statistical association of individual TCRs with disease status, and machine learning were combined to predict cytomegalovirus infection status. A later analysis re-examined previously published TCR beta repertoires from around 670 donors and added high-resolution HLA genotyping to investigate patterns of TCR occurrence. In the later analysis, no new phenotypic data were used to find candidate immune exposures; instead, reliance was placed on TCR beta sequences and their occurrence across donors. To decide whether each TCR beta V gene segment behaved as functional or pseudogenic, an earlier analysis of several hundred of the donors relied on high-throughput TCR beta sequencing. Alongside the repertoire data, information on donor age, sex, ethnicity and CMV serostatus was compiled. A later genetic analysis used genome-wide SNP genotypes for about three fifths of the 666 donors, treating that subset as a discovery cohort. Every discovery cohort repertoire had been produced on one sequencing platform. HLA typing included class I and class II loci at four-digit resolution. Typing coverage varied by locus: roughly 629-630 donors for A, B, C, DRB1 and DQB1; 522 for DQA1; about 570 for DPA1; 450 to 480 for DPB1. Because of strong linkage in the cohort, roughly five DR-DQ haplotypes were treated as single units for association and clustering. On average, approximately 250,000 unique TCR beta nucleotide sequences were sequenced per donor among 398 genotyped donors of the cohort, with roughly a sixth of those sequences being non-productive. The investigation overall reported the following: Most CMV-associated TCR beta chains appeared to be HLA-restricted in a later analysis, and the HLA associations seemed to be driven largely by CMV exposure. Linkage disequilibrium might explain the correlated functional status among segregating V segments, but an unknown experimental factor could not be excluded. Seventeen rarely observed V segments, including chromosome 9 orphons, were excluded from the earlier analysis of about 610 of the donors because counts were too low. An earlier analysis of roughly 570 of the donors showed that most TCR beta V segments appeared in productive rearrangements either about 87% or about 30% of the time, which broadly matched IMGT annotations. According to a later genetic analysis, donors in an Asian-associated ancestry cluster had fewer N-insertions in productive TCRs than the approximately 650-donor mean. For the cohort, immune exposure information was limited to CMV serostatus. The presence/absence analyses assumed that sequencing depth was roughly uniform across donors, and that assumption may not be true. A cluster of highly shared sequence variants was judged likely to represent a technical artifact of the sequencing pipeline. The cohort was sequenced for TCR beta chains only, and without alpha or paired-chain data the features that could be detected were limited. In a later analysis, HLA-associated TCR beta chains showed more clonal expansion and lower generation probabilities than non-associated chains that were equally common. A later analysis reported that several top co-occurrence clusters appeared linked to parvovirus B19, influenza, CMV and Epstein-Barr virus. A further reported finding was that TCR beta sequences accurately predicted the HLA-A and HLA-B alleles for most subjects in the first cohort. V-gene and J-gene trimming of TCR beta chains was associated with a missense DCLRE1C variant in a later genetic analysis, and the association was replicated in an independent cohort. In the study, about 150 TCR beta chains were listed as associated with cytomegalovirus. In a later analysis, over 15,000 TCR beta sequences were associated with specific HLA alleles at a false discovery rate of 0.05. Across donors, most TCR sequences were observed very rarely, whereas some public TCRs were present in many individuals. In both the original and validation cohorts, the classifier was reported to diagnose cytomegalovirus status with high specificity and sensitivity. In a later analysis, the rate of TCR association differed among HLA loci, with DRB1 alleles having the most associated TCRs and HLA-C alleles having the fewest. The authors suggested that the approach could potentially be extended to other disease states and immunological phenotypes. When HLA alleles, especially DR and DQ, strongly co-occurred, attributing TCR associations to individual alleles was difficult. In vitro tests confirmed that three of the cytomegalovirus-associated TCR beta chains recognize cytomegalovirus antigens. Because HLA typing was unavailable for some donors at each locus, only the typed subset was used in association tests.

The cohort comprised hundreds of healthy bone marrow donors. All cohort members were sampled while nominally healthy, although unrecorded immune exposures were likely present. The donor was CMV seropositive and belonged to the group of a few hundred seropositive cohort members. A peripheral blood sample was collected from each donor, and TCR beta sequencing was performed on peripheral blood mononuclear cells. The Qiagen DNeasy Blood Extraction Kit was used to extract genomic DNA from the blood cell samples. Library creation used the immunoSEQ multiplex PCR assay. The multiplex PCR relied on a mix of 60 forward primers for TCR Vbeta segments and 13 reverse primers for TCR Jbeta segments. Amplification of the CDR3 region of rearranged TCR beta genes was performed with a multiplex PCR assay on genomic DNA. The Illumina HiSeq System was used to sequence the amplified TCR beta libraries as 87-base-pair reads. In the authors' own workflow: In a later analysis, some 80 million unique TCR beta chains were counted across the roughly 610 repertoires, and about 10 million of these chains were shared by at least two donors. Raw reads were error-corrected and collapsed into unique sequences by a nearest-neighbor algorithm in which closely related sequences were merged to remove PCR and sequencing errors. To assign V, D and J gene segments, CDR3 sequences were aligned to IMGT reference sequences. For a sequence to be retained, a match of at least six nucleotides to both a V gene segment and a J gene segment was required. A rearrangement counted as productive if the CDR3 had no stop codons and remained in frame with V and J, and every other rearrangement counted as non-productive. Following IMGT convention, CDR3 was defined as the stretch from the second conserved V-encoded cysteine to the conserved J-encoded phenylalanine. Sequences without an unambiguous match to a single V gene segment were excluded from the earlier analysis of almost 600 of the donors. An earlier analysis of a few hundred of the donors called V segments functional above 56.7% productive rearrangements and segregating when the between-donor standard deviation exceeded 5%. A statistical classification framework was built to diagnose cytomegalovirus status from the catalog of TCR beta chain sequences. V and J gene assignment, in a later analysis, came from comparing TCR nucleotide sequences with IMGT/GENE-DB human TR gene sequences. A later analysis assigned CDR3 sequences and most-parsimonious VDJ recombination scenarios with the TCRdist pipeline. A later analysis defined each TCR beta chain by its CDR3 amino acid sequence plus V-gene family, and excluded reads lacking a unique V-gene family. In a later analysis, approximately 640 highly shared, low-generation-probability nucleotide sequences were removed to address suspected cross-contamination and a sequencing artifact. For each public chain, a later analysis derived a clonal expansion index from normalized ranks of inferred template counts within each repertoire. A later analysis computed generation probabilities with a VDJ recombination model fitted to out-of-frame rearrangements, and checked the results against IGoR. Hypergeometric tests were used in a later analysis to score TCR-TCR, TCR-HLA and TCR-CMV co-occurrence, with a repertoire-size bias correction applied to the TCR pairs. False discovery rates were estimated in a later analysis by permuting HLA or CMV assignments 20 times. In a later analysis, co-occurring TCRs were grouped using DBSCAN, with TCRdist sequence similarity added in when clustering inside HLA-allele-positive subsets. Repertoires with fewer than 30,000 or more than 120,000 public chains were left out of co-occurrence clustering, as were five repertoires with anomalous nucleotide sharing. What TCRdb holds here is the immuneACCESS table cut down to in-frame rearrangements. Part of the clones is not present; checked against another copy, under half of the missing clones reflect an unresolved V gene, and the others are unexplained. Clone size and V and J calls were adopted from that table, with D and trimming inferred from the DNA. The sample has 150,000 to 200,000 clones on record, about 77% of them singletons. The ten largest clones take up around 5.9% of the sample.

With regard to this clone: What this receptor recognizes is not known. Base qualities were left out, and no much larger clone turns up one base away.

The sample comprised PBMCs. The sequence came from a woman aged 30 to 39 in good health and CMV-seropositive.

DNA sequence: TGTGCCAGCAGCCCCACAGGGGGACAGGGAAGACCCGATACGCAGTATTTT. Protein translation: CASSPTGGQGRPDTQYF. The chain couples TRBV28 to TRBJ2-3, with 9 bases aligning to TRBD1. According to the germline V gene, CDR1 reads MDHEN and CDR2 reads SYDVKM. At the junction V is shortened by 6 bases and J by 6 bases; bases outside the gene matches: 16. From cysteine to phenylalanine, the CDR3 is 17 amino acids long. Here the CDR3 DNA is all that survives: 51 bases in frame from base 1.